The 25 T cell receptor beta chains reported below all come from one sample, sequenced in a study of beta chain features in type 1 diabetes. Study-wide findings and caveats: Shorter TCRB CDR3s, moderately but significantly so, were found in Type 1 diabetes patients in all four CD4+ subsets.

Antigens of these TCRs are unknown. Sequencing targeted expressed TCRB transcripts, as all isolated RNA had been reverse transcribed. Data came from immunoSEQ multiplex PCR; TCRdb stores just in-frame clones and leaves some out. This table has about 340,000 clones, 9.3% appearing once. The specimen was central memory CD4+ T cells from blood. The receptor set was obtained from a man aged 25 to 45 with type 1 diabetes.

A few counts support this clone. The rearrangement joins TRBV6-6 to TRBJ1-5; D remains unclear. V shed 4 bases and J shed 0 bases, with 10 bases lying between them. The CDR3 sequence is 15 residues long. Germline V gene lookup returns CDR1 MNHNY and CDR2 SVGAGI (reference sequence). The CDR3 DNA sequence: TGTGCCAGCAGTTTCGACGGCAATAGCAATCAGCCCCAGCATTTT. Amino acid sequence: CASSFDGNSNQPQHF.

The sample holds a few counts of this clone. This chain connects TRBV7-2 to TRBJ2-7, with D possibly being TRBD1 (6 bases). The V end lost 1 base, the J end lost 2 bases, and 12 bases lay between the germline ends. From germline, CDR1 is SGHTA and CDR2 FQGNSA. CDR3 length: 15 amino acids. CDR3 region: CASSLGSDRPYEQYF. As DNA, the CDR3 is TGTGCCAGCAGCTTAGGGTCGGACAGACCCTACGAGCAGTACTTC.

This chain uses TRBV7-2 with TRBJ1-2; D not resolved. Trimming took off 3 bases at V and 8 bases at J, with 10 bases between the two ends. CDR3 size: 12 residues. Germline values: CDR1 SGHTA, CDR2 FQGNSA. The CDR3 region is CASSFSANGYTF. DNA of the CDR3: TGTGCCAGCAGCTTCTCTGCCAACGGCTACACCTTC. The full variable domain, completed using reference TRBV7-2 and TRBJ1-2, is GAGVSQSPSNKVTEKGKDVELRCDPISGHTALYWYRQSLGQGLEFLIYFQGNSAPDKSGLPSDRFSAERTGGSVSTLTIQRTQQEDSAVYLCASSFSANGYTFGSGTRLTVV.

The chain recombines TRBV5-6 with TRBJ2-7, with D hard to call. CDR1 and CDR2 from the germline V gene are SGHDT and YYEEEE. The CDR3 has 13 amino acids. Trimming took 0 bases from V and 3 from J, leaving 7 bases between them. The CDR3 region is CASSLGRYYEQYF. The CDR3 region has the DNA TGTGCCAGCAGCTTGGGAAGGTACTACGAGCAGTACTTC.

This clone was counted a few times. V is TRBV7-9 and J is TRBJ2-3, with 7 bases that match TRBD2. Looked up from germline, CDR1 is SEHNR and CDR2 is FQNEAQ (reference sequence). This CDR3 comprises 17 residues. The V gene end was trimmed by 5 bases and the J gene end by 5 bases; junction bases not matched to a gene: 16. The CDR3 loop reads CASSHPSSNSGGDTQYF. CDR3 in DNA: TGTGCCAGCAGCCACCCCTCCTCCAACTCGGGAGGAGATACGCAGTATTTT.

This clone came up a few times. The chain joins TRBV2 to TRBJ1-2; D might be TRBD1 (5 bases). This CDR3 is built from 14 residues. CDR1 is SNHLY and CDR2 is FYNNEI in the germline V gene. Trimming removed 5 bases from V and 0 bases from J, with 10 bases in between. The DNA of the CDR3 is TGTGCCAGCAGTCGGCAGGGAGCTAACTATGGCTACACCTTC. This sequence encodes CASSRQGANYGYTF. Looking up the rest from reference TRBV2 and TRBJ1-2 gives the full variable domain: EPEVTQTPSHQVTQMGQEVILRCVPISNHLYFYWYRQILGQKVEFLVSFYNNEISEKSEIFDDQFSVERPDGSNFTLKIRSTKLEDSAMYFCASSRQGANYGYTFGSGTRLTVV.

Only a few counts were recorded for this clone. The CDR3 coding sequence is TGCGCCAGCAGCCAAGAGTATCCCCCTTTTGGAAACACCATATATTTT. Translating it yields CASSQEYPPFGNTIYF. The chain uses TRBV4-3 and TRBJ1-3; no firm D call. The length of the CDR3 is 16 residues. The germline V gene has CDR1 LGHNA and CDR2 YSLEER. V was pared by 0 bases and J by 3 bases, with 12 bases between.

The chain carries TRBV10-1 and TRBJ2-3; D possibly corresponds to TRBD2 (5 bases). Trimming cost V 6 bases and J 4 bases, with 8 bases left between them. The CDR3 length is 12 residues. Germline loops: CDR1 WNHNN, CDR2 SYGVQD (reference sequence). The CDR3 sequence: CASRDGADTQYF. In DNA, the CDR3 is TGCGCCAGCAGAGACGGGGCAGATACGCAGTATTTT.

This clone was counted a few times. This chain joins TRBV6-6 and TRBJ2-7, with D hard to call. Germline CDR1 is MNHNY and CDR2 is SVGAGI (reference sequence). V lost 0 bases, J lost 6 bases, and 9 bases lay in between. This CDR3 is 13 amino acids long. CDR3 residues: CASSYSKETEQYF. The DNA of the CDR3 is TGTGCCAGCAGTTACTCTAAGGAGACCGAGCAGTACTTC.

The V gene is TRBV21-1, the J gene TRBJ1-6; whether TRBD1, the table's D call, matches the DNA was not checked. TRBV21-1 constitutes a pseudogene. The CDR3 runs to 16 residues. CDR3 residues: CASSFRGGSYNSPLHF. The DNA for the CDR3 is TGTGCCAGCAGCTTCCGAGGGGGCTCCTATAATTCACCCCTCCACTTT.

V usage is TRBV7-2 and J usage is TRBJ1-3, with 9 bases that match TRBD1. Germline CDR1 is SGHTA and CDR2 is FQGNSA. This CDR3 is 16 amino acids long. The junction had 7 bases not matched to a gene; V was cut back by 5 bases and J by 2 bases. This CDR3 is CASSPGQGRAGNTIYF. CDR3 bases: TGTGCCAGCAGCCCGGGACAGGGAAGGGCTGGAAACACCATATATTTT.

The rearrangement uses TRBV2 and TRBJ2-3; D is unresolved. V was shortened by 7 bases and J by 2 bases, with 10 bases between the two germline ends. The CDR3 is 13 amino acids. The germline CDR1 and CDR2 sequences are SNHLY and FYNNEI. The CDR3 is CASIAGSTDTQYF. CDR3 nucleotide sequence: TGTGCCAGCATAGCCGGCTCCACAGATACGCAGTATTTT.

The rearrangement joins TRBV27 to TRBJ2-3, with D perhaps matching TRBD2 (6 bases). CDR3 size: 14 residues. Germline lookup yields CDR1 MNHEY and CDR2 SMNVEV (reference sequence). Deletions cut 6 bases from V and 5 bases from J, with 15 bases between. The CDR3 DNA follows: TGTGCCAGCAGGATGACTGCCGGGGGAGATACGCAGTATTTT. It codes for CASRMTAGGDTQYF.

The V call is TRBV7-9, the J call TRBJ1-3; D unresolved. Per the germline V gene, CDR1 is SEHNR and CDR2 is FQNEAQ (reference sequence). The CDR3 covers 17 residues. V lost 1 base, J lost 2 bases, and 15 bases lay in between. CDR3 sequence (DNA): TGTGCCAGCAGCTTAGATAGGACCTCCGGGACTGGAAACACCATATATTTT. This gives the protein CASSLDRTSGTGNTIYF.

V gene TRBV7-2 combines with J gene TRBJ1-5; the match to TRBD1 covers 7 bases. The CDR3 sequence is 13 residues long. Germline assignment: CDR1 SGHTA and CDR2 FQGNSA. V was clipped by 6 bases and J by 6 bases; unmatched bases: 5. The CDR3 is CASRGTEGQPQHF. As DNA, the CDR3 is TGTGCCAGCAGAGGGACAGAAGGTCAGCCCCAGCATTTT.

For the CDR3, the DNA is TGTGCCAGCAGCCGAAGCGGGACAGGGGGAGAAAAACTGTTTTTT. Residues: CASSRSGTGGEKLFF. The chain has TRBV6-5 and TRBJ1-4, with TRBD1 matching 11 bases. V was pared by 6 bases and J by 8 bases, with 8 bases of the junction left unmatched. Germline V gene sequence: CDR1 MNHEY, CDR2 SVGAGI. The CDR3 runs to 15 residues.

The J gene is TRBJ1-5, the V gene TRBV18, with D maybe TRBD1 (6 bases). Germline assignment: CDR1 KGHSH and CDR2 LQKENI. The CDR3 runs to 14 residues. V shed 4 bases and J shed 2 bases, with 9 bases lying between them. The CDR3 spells CASSQGVGNQPQHF. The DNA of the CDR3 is TGTGCCAGCTCACAGGGGGTAGGCAATCAGCCCCAGCATTTT.

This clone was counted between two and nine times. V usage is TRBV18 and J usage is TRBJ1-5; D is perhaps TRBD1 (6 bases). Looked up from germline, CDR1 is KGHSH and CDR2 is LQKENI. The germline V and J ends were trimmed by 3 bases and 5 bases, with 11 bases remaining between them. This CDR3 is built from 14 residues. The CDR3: CASSPAGVDQPQHF. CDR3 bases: TGTGCCAGCTCACCTGCAGGGGTCGATCAGCCCCAGCATTTT.

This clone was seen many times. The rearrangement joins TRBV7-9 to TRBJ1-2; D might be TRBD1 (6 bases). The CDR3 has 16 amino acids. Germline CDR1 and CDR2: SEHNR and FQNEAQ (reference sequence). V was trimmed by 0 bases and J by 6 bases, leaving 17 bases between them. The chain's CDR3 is CASSLAGASGLDGYTF. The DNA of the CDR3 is TGTGCCAGCAGCTTAGCGGGGGCCTCGGGCCTCGATGGCTACACCTTC.

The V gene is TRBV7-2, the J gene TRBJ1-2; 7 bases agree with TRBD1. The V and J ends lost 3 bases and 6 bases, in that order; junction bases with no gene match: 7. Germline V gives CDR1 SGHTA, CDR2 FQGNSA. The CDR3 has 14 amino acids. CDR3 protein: CASSFRGQSNGYTF. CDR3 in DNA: TGTGCCAGCAGCTTCCGGGGACAGTCGAATGGCTACACCTTC.

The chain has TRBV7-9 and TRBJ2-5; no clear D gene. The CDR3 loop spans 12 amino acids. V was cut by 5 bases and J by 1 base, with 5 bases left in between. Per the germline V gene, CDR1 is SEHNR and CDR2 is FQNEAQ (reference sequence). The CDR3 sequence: CASSITQETQYF. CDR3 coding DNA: TGTGCCAGCAGCATCACCCAAGAGACCCAGTACTTC.

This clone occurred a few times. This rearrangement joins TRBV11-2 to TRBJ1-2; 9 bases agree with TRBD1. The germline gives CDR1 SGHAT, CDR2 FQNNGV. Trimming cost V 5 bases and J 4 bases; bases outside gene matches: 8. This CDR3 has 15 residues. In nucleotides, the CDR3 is TGTGCCAGCAGCAAAGGACAGGGGAAAGGCTATGGCTACACCTTC. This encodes CASSKGQGKGYGYTF.

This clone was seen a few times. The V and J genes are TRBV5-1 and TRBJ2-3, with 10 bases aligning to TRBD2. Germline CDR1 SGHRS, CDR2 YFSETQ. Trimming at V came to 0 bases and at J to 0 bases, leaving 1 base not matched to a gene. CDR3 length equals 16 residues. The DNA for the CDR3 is TGCGCCAGCAGCTTGGCTAGCGGGGGCAGCACAGATACGCAGTATTTT. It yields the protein CASSLASGGSTDTQYF.

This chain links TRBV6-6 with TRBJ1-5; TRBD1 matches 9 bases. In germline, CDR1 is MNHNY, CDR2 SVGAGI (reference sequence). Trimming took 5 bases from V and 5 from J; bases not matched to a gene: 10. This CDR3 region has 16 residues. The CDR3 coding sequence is TGTGCCAGCAGTCATCCACCGGGACAGGGATATCAGCCCCAGCATTTT. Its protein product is CASSHPPGQGYQPQHF.

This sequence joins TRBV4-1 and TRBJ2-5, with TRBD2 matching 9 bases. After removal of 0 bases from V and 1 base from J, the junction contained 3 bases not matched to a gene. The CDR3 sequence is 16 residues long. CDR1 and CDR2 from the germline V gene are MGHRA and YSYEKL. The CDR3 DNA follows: TGCGCCAGCAGCCAAGATCGGCGGGGGGGCCAAGAGACCCAGTACTTC. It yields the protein CASSQDRRGGQETQYF.